A single TCR beta chain is shown here with its context. No antigen is known for it. At deep level, the assay was performed. Clones were sequenced by immunoSEQ multiplex PCR, and TCRdb holds only the in-frame ones, with some missing. This table has over a million clones, 98% to 99% appearing once. These data belong to a study of shared clonotypes between healthy human individuals. At the level of the study: Donor composition was a couple of women and three men, aged 18 to 49.

Study-wide results and limits: Generally, estimated richness proved larger in naive subsets than it did in memory subsets.

V lost 1 base, J lost 3 bases, and 2 bases stayed unmatched. Germline V gives CDR1 LNHDA, CDR2 SQIVND (reference sequence). The CDR3 consists of 16 residues. The gene calls are TRBV19 and TRBJ2-7; 14 bases fit TRBD2. Input material: naive CD4+ T cells sorted from blood. Subset given: CD45RA+ positively selected. This clonotype was sampled from a man aged 25 to 40 in good health. The CDR3 coding sequence is TGTGCCAGTAGTATAGGACTAGCGGGAGGGTACTACGAGCAGTACTTC. It yields the protein CASSIGLAGGYYEQYF.